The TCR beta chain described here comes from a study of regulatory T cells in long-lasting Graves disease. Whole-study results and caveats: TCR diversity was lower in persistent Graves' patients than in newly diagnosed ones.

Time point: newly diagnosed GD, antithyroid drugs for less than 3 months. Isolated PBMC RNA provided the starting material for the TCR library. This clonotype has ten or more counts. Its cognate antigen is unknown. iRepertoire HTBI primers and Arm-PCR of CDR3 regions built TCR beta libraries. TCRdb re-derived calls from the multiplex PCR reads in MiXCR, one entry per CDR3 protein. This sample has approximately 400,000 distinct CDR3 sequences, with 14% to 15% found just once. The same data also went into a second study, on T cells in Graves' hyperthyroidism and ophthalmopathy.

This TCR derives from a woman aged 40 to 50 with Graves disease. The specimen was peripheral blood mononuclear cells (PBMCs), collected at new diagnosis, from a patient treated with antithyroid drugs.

The CDR3 spells CASSLYTGFGEAFF. CDR3 nucleotides: TGTGCCAGCAGTCTATACACAGGGTTTGGTGAAGCTTTCTTT. The chain links TRBV27 to TRBJ1-1; tentatively, D is TRBD1 (6 bases). V lost 5 bases to trimming and J lost 7 bases, with 17 bases between them. Germline V gene data show CDR1 as MNHEY and CDR2 as SMNVEV (reference sequence). CDR3 length: 14 residues.